This TCR beta chain emerged from a study of blood T cell repertoires in COVID-19. On the study more broadly: Specimens from acute and convalescent COVID-19 originated in the United States, Italy and Spain.

TCRdb's table, derived via immunoSEQ multiplex PCR, lists solely in-frame clones and lacks some. The sample lists about 15,000 clones, about 80% occurring once. The CDR3 loop spans 14 amino acids. CDR1 and CDR2 (germline): SNHLY, FYNNEI. V was pared by 11 bases and J by 2 bases, with 9 bases of the junction left unmatched. The sequenced material came from peripheral blood. This rearrangement joins TRBV2 to TRBJ2-3, with 8 bases aligning to TRBD2. The TCR comes from a human donor in a cohort sampled during active COVID-19. For the CDR3, the DNA is TGTGCCCTCAGGCGGGGGGCTCTCACAGATACGCAGTATTTT. The encoded protein is CALRRGALTDTQYF.